The 10 T cell receptor beta chains below all came from one sample that was sequenced in a study of CXCR3-negative and CXCR3-positive naive CD8 T cells. The authors made the TRB cDNA libraries by 5' RACE using UMI labels. Reprocessing the 5' RACE reads, TCRdb reports a single entry for every CDR3 protein and omits DNA. The sample's table shows under 9,500 distinct CDR3 sequences. The sample comprised naive CXCR3- CD8+ T cells from blood. The subset denotes: CD45RO-CCR7+CD27+CD95- naive CD8+ T cells lacking CXCR3 (TNR3-). The receptors were gathered from a human donor in good health. Some clones in this sample may be carry-over from other donors' samples.

The gene calls are TRBV10-2 and TRBJ2-7. Germline CDR1 and CDR2: WSHSY and SAAADI. This CDR3 contains 14 residues. CDR3 sequence: CASSETRFRYEQYF.

This clonotype counts as medium-sized (0.01 to 0.1%) by frequency. V is TRBV11-2 and J is TRBJ1-1. Germline-derived CDR1 and CDR2 are SGHAT and FQNNGV. This CDR3 spans 15 amino acids. CDR3 amino acids: CASSFSAASNTEAFF.

The rearrangement joins TRBV15 to TRBJ2-7. The CDR3 is 14 amino acids. In germline, CDR1 is LNHNV, CDR2 YYDKDF (reference sequence). This chain's CDR3 is CATSRDDGNYEQYF.

Measured by frequency, this clonotype is medium-sized (0.01 to 0.1%). The rearrangement joins TRBV7-3 to TRBJ2-2; TCRdb's assignment of TRBD1 cannot be checked, as there is no DNA. CDR1 is SGHTA and CDR2 is FQGTGA in the germline V gene. The CDR3 has 13 amino acids. CDR3 residues: CASSQGPTGELFF. Variable domain in full (rest from reference TRBV7-3 and TRBJ2-2): GAGVSQTPSNKVTEKGKYVELRCDPISGHTALYWYRQSLGQGPEFLIYFQGTGAADDSGLPNDRFFAVRPEGSVSTLKIQRTERGDSAVYLCASSQGPTGELFFGEGSRLTVL.

This chain links TRBV30 with TRBJ2-7; the TCRdb call, TRBD2, lacks DNA for checking. Germline CDR1 and CDR2: GTSNPN and SVGIG (reference sequence). CDR3 length: 13 residues. CDR3 amino acids: CAWSPGSKAEQYF.

The chain links TRBV9 to TRBJ2-1; TCRdb reports TRBD1, a call that lacks DNA to check it against. This CDR3 has 14 residues. CDR1 is SGDLS, CDR2 YYNGEE, per germline. CDR3 region: CASSQGGQDNEQFF.

This chain links TRBV29-1 with TRBJ2-1; TCRdb outputs TRBD2, but without DNA this stays unchecked. Germline CDR1 and CDR2: SQVTM and ANQGSEA. This CDR3 region has 13 residues. The CDR3 reads CSIEWALYNEQFF.

The rearrangement uses TRBV27 and TRBJ1-6; TCRdb's assignment of TRBD1 cannot be checked, as there is no DNA. CDR1 is MNHEY, CDR2 SMNVEV, per germline (reference sequence). The CDR3 covers 17 residues. CDR3 region: CASSGGQGSSYNSPLHF.

The chain couples TRBV25-1 to TRBJ2-5; TCRdb outputs TRBD1, but without DNA this stays unchecked. CDR3 length: 15 amino acids. Looked up from germline, CDR1 is MGHDK and CDR2 is SYGVNS. This CDR3 reads CASSEPLGLQETQYF.

CDR3: CASRTSNTEAFF. The chain carries TRBV5-4 and TRBJ1-1. Germline lookup yields CDR1 SGHNT and CDR2 YYREEE (reference sequence). The CDR3 consists of 12 residues.